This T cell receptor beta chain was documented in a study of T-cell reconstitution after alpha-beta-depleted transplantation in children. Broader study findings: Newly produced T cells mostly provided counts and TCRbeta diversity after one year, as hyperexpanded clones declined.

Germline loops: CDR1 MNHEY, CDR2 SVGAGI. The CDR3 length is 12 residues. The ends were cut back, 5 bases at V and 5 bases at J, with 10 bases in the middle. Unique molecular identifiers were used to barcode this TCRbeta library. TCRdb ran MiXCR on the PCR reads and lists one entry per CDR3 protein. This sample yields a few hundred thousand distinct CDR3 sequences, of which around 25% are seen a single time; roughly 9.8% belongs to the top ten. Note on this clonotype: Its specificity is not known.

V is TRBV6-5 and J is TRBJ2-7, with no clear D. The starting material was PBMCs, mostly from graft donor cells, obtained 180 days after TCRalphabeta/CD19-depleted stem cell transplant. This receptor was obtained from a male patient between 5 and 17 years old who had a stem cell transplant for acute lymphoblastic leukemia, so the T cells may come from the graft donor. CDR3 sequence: CASSQHLDEQYF. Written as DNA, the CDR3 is TGTGCCAGCAGTCAGCACTTAGACGAGCAGTACTTC.